One sample yielded the 14 T cell receptor beta chains listed below, sequenced in a study of CD8+ T cells in alopecia areata. The authors extracted RNA and reverse transcribed it into cDNA as the sequencing template. TCRdb's copy holds only in-frame clones and misses some; the assay was immunoSEQ multiplex PCR. Found here are 290,000 or so clones, no singletons; the ten largest cover 1.2%. The study sorted pooled cutaneous lymph node cells by CD4, CD8alpha, NKG2D, NKG2ACE and other markers. The sample consisted of CD4+ T cells sorted from a lymph node. All receptors come from a C3H/HeJ mouse with alopecia areata. Mouse strain MHC haplotype: H2-k.

With respect to this clone: Here the gene names and germline are mouse. Partial CDR3 DNA: TGTGCCAGCAGTGAACCTGGGGGCCCAAACACCGGG. It codes for CASSEPGGPNTG. The entire CDR3 protein is CASSEPGGPNTGQLYF. The chain combines TRBV13-1 with TRBJ2-2; D possibly corresponds to TRBD2 (7 bases). The read ends 4 residues before the CDR3 terminus; that terminus is restored from the germline J gene. Germline-derived CDR1 and CDR2 are NSHNY and SYGAGN. CDR3 length: 16 residues. The V end was cut by 2 bases, the J end by 0 bases, with 11 bases between.

Turning to this clone: Gene labels here are mouse ones. The read ends 4 residues early relative to the CDR3; the germline J gene fills the gap. The chain couples TRBV29 to TRBJ2-3; 8 nucleotides match TRBD2. Germline V gene lookup returns CDR1 MSHET and CDR2 SYDVDS. V shed 1 base and J 2 bases; nucleotides not matched to a gene: 2. This CDR3 region has 15 residues. The sequenced part of the CDR3 DNA is TGTGCTAGCAGTTTATTTGGGGGGGATGCAGAA. Its protein product is CASSLFGGDAE. The CDR3 as a whole reads CASSLFGGDAETLYF.

This clone was counted between two and nine times. Mouse gene names apply. The observed sequence ends 4 residues before the CDR3 terminus, with the missing tail filled in from the germline J gene. The chain employs TRBV17 and TRBJ2-7; TRBD2 aligns across 7 bases. V trimming: 3 bases; J trimming: 0 bases; junction bases outside the gene matches: 5. The CDR3 sequence is 15 residues long. Germline V gene sequence: CDR1 MNHDT, CDR2 YYDKIL. The CDR3 is CASSSWGEGSYEQYF. The CDR3 bases that were read are TGTGCTAGCAGTAGTTGGGGGGAGGGCTCCTAT.

Notes on this clone: The germline and genes are mouse ones. Coverage ceases 4 residues before the CDR3 finishes, and the germline J gene fills in the end. The chain employs TRBV31 and TRBJ2-7; 11 bases agree with TRBD1. The CDR3 totals 14 residues. Germline V gene lookup returns CDR1 GKSSPN and CDR2 SITVG. The CDR3 here is CAWSSRDRGYEQYF. CDR3 DNA, as far as it was read: TGTGCCTGGAGTTCCCGGGACAGGGGGTAT. The complete variable domain, with remaining parts taken from reference TRBV31 and TRBJ2-7, reads AQTIHQWPVAEIKAVGSPLSLGCTIKGKSSPNLYWYWQATGGTLQQLFYSITVGQVESVVQLNLSASRPKDDQFILSTEKLLLSHSGFYLCAWSSRDRGYEQYFGPGTRLTVL.

For this clone: Here the gene names and germline are mouse. The read ends 4 residues shy of where the CDR3 ends; the end is completed using the germline J gene. The same CDR3 is also encoded by other DNA sequences in this sample. The V gene is TRBV31, the J gene TRBJ2-7; 7 bases match TRBD1. Losses at the gene ends were 0 bases for V and 2 bases for J; bases not matched to a gene: 1. The CDR3 covers 13 residues. Germline assignment: CDR1 GKSSPN and CDR2 SITVG. Incomplete CDR3 DNA: TGTGCCTGGAGTCTGGGGACAGCCTAT. It specifies CAWSLGTAY. The full CDR3 protein is CAWSLGTAYEQYF.

Remarks on this clone: Mouse germline and gene names are used. The observed sequence ends 4 residues before the CDR3 terminus, with the missing tail filled in from the germline J gene. The identical CDR3 is also encoded by other nucleotide sequences in the sample. This chain connects TRBV13-3 to TRBJ2-1; the D gene is possibly TRBD1 (5 bases). Trimming removed 3 bases at V and 1 base at J, with 11 bases between. The CDR3 consists of 15 residues. Per the germline V gene, CDR1 is NNHDY and CDR2 is SYVADS. The sequenced part of the CDR3 DNA is TGTGCCAGCAGTGGGCAGGGAGGGAACTATGCT. It encodes CASSGQGGNYA. The complete CDR3 protein is CASSGQGGNYAEQFF.

As concerns this clone: Gene names and germline refer to mouse. The read falls 4 residues short of the CDR3 end, and the missing part is taken from the germline J gene. V usage is TRBV3 and J usage is TRBJ2-1, with 14 bases that match TRBD2. There are 17 residues in the CDR3. Germline assignment: CDR1 SNHLY and CDR2 FYNGKV (reference sequence). Trimming cost V 1 base and J 6 bases; bases outside gene matches: 5. The CDR3 spells CASSLEGLGGRSAEQFF. Partial CDR3 DNA: TGTGCCAGCAGCTTAGAGGGACTGGGGGGGCGCAGTGCT.

Points on this clone: Gene and germline names: mouse. The sequence runs out 4 residues before the end of the CDR3; the remainder is reconstructed from the germline J gene. The chain carries TRBV31 and TRBJ2-7; 9 bases are shared with TRBD1. V gave up 0 bases and J gave up 0 bases; unmatched junction bases: 3. Germline assignment: CDR1 GKSSPN and CDR2 SITVG. The CDR3 consists of 15 residues. CDR3 loop: CAWSLDRGASYEQYF. The CDR3 bases that were read are TGTGCCTGGAGTCTAGACAGGGGGGCCTCCTAT.

To note about this clone: Possible read error: a much larger clone is one base away. The listed genes are named as in mouse. The read terminates 4 residues ahead of where the CDR3 ends, so the germline J gene completes it. The rearrangement joins TRBV4 to TRBJ1-2, with D possibly TRBD1 on 6 matching bases. Germline V gene lookup returns CDR1 LGHDT and CDR2 YNNKQL (reference sequence). The CDR3 is 14 amino acids. V shed 5 bases and J shed 0 bases, with 10 bases lying between them. The CDR3 bases that were read are TGTGCCAGCAGCCCCGGGACAACAAACTCC. Protein product: CASSPGTTNS. The complete CDR3 sequence is CASSPGTTNSDYTF. Filled out from reference TRBV4 and TRBJ1-2, the complete variable domain reads ETAVFQTPNYHVTQVGNEVSFNCKQTLGHDTMYWYKQDSKKLLKIMFSYNNKQLIVNETVPRRFSPQSSDKAHLNLRIKSVEPEDSAVYLCASSPGTTNSDYTFGSGTRLLVI.

On this clone: All gene names here are mouse names. With the read ending 4 residues before the CDR3 end, the germline J gene is used to fill in that end. The chain employs TRBV13-2 and TRBJ2-1, with D tentatively TRBD1 (5 bases). Germline assignment: CDR1 NNHNN and CDR2 SYGAGS (reference sequence). The CDR3 is 15 amino acids. Trimming pared 3 bases from V and 0 bases from J, leaving 10 bases between. The CDR3 region is CASGGPDSNYAEQFF. CDR3 DNA, as far as it was read: TGTGCCAGCGGTGGTCCCGACAGTAACTATGCT.

With respect to this clone: Gene names follow the mouse nomenclature. The sequence runs out 4 residues before the end of the CDR3; the remainder is reconstructed from the germline J gene. V usage is TRBV13-2 and J usage is TRBJ2-3; tentatively, D is TRBD1 (6 bases). Germline V gives CDR1 NNHNN, CDR2 SYGAGS (reference sequence). The length of the CDR3 is 12 residues. The CDR3 spells CASGGGQETLYF. CDR3 DNA, as far as it was read: TGTGCCAGCGGTGGGGGACAAGAA.

Points on this clone: Here the gene names and germline are mouse. The read is 4 residues too short to cover the CDR3 end, so that end is filled in from the germline J gene. The V and J genes are TRBV1 and TRBJ2-1, with 7 positions matching TRBD1. Germline V lookup: CDR1 NSQYPW, CDR2 LRSPGD (reference sequence). V was clipped by 0 bases and J by 1 base; unmatched bases: 3. CDR3 size: 16 residues. CDR3 bases read: TGCACCTGCAGTGCAGATCGGGACAGAAACTATGCT. As protein: CTCSADRDRNYA. The entire CDR3 reads CTCSADRDRNYAEQFF.

To note about this clone: Mouse gene names apply. The CDR3 reads CASRPGTGGTGQLYF. The sequenced CDR3 bases are TGTGCCAGCAGACCCGGGACAGGGGGGACCGGG. This chain joins TRBV14 and TRBJ2-2, with 11 bases aligning to TRBD1. The CDR3 end is not reached by the read, which stops 4 residues before it; the germline J gene fills it in. This CDR3 is 15 amino acids long. J lost 5 bases, V lost 5 bases, and 5 bases had no gene match. Germline CDR1 and CDR2: SGHDT and FRDEAV.

In regard to this clone: Genes here carry mouse names. The sequenced CDR3 bases are TGTGCCAGCAGTCCTTCCCGGGACAGGAATAACTATGCT. Encoded protein: CASSPSRDRNNYA. The whole CDR3 is CASSPSRDRNNYAEQFF. V is TRBV14 and J is TRBJ2-1; 8 bases align to TRBD1. The read ends 4 residues shy of where the CDR3 ends; the end is completed using the germline J gene. The germline CDR1 and CDR2 sequences are SGHDT and FRDEAV. The CDR3 loop spans 17 amino acids. V lost 4 bases, J lost 0 bases, and 9 bases stayed unmatched. Using reference TRBV14 and TRBJ2-1 for the parts outside the CDR3, the full variable domain is EAGVTQSPRYAVLQEGQAVSFWCDPISGHDTLYWYQQPRDQGPQLLVYFRDEAVIDNSQLPSDRFSAVRPKGTNSTLKIQSAKQGDTATYLCASSPSRDRNNYAEQFFGPGTRLTVL.